A single T cell receptor beta chain is shown here with its context. The sample is drawn from a study of technical replicates of blood from a few donors. Losses at the gene ends were 6 bases for V and 0 bases for J; bases not matched to a gene: 13. This CDR3 contains 19 residues. The germline V gene has CDR1 ENHRY and CDR2 SYGVKD. Data came from immunoSEQ multiplex PCR; TCRdb stores just in-frame clones and leaves some out. The profile shows approximately 70,000 clones, around 97% of them singletons. The source is a human donor in good health. J is TRBJ2-1 and V is TRBV10-3; 11 nucleotides agree with TRBD2. Sequences were obtained from T cells isolated from PBMCs. The CDR3 bases are TGTGCCATCAGACCTAGCGGGGGGCCTCACGAAAGCTCCTACAATGAGCAGTTCTTC. This gives the protein CAIRPSGGPHESSYNEQFF.